This T cell receptor (beta chain) is drawn from a study of OX40 agonist ivuxolimab in advanced cancers. As for the study more broadly: Ivuxolimab was a fully human IgG2 agonistic monoclonal antibody targeting the costimulatory receptor OX40 (CD134). Intravenous ivuxolimab was administered to patients every 2 weeks at six dose levels: 0.01, 0.1, 0.3, 1.5, 3 and 10 mg/kg. Among the 50 to 55 dose-escalation patients, approximately 20 had hepatocellular carcinoma, 15 melanoma, 9 renal cell carcinoma and 9 head and neck cancer. The dose-escalation cohort was roughly 83% male with a mean age of around 62 years, ranging from 23 to 79. Patients were allowed to have had prior anti-PD-1, anti-PD-L1 or anti-CTLA-4 therapy, and more than 35% of the dose-escalation patients had been treated with checkpoint inhibitors. Partial responses occurred in three dose-escalation patients: two with cutaneous melanoma and one with hepatocellular carcinoma. The purpose of peripheral TCRbeta sequencing was to test whether ivuxolimab changed TCR sequence diversity and led to clonal T-cell expansion. The paper describes the monotherapy dose-escalation part (N of about 50 patients) of the phase I trial of ivuxolimab. Study-level results and caveats: At doses from 0.1 to 3.0 mg/kg, clonal expansion was seen in both CD4+ and CD8+ blood T cells between baseline and week 6. After ivuxolimab, CD8+ T cells had more expanded clones than CD4+ T cells on average. Low levels of normalized T-cell clonal expansion were also seen in some patients who did not respond. Antigen specificity was not determined for the clonally expanded peripheral T cells. In the 0.1-3.0 mg/kg groups, partial responders had among the lowest normalized peripheral clonal expansion, particularly in CD8+ T cells.

To sequence the TCRbeta CDR3 region, genomic DNA was isolated from the sorted cells. The immunoSEQ Assay was used for sequencing of TCRbeta CDR3 regions. Imported from immuneACCESS, the table was reduced by TCRdb to in-frame sequences with V and J called. These copies leave out some clones; in studies compared against another copy, an unresolved V gene accounts for under half, and the cause of the remainder is not known. This sample lists some 71,000 clones; roughly 84% were detected once. The ten biggest clones cover roughly 0.85% of the sample. This clone showed up just once. Its specific antigen is unknown. No much larger clone exists at a distance of one base, and base qualities are not known. Patients with autoimmune disease history or receiving systemic immunosuppression were excluded from the trial. Peripheral blood for TCR sequencing was collected from all dose cohorts at baseline, on cycle 4 day 1, and on cycle 7 day 1. Samples were obtained from an open-label, multicenter, first-in-human phase I dose-escalation trial of ivuxolimab. Adults with locally advanced or metastatic melanoma, renal cell carcinoma, hepatocellular carcinoma or head and neck squamous cell carcinoma were enrolled in the trial. Before TCR sequencing, CD4+ T cells and CD8+ T cells were sorted from peripheral blood as separate populations.

The clonotype was recovered from an adult with an advanced solid tumor such as melanoma, head and neck, liver or kidney cancer. The sequencing here drew on CD4+ or CD8+ T cells sorted from blood, taken in a trial of the OX40 agonist ivuxolimab.

Read as DNA, the sequence is TGTGCCAGCAGCTCAAACGGTTACACCGGGGAGCTGTTTTTT. The resulting protein is CASSSNGYTGELFF. Recombination linked TRBV2 to TRBJ2-2; the D gene cannot be named for sure. Its CDR3 holds 14 amino acids, cysteine through phenylalanine. Only the CDR3 portion is preserved as DNA: 42 bases, with reading frame beginning at the first base. CDR1 is given as SNHLY and CDR2 as FYNNEI, both from the germline V gene. At the junction V is shortened by 6 bases and J by 3 bases, with 11 bases in between.